This T cell receptor beta chain was identified during a study of blood T cell repertoires in COVID-19. Sequencing used immunoSEQ multiplex PCR; TCRdb keeps in-frame clones, though not all of them. The profile shows 150,000 to 200,000 clones, roughly four fifths of them singletons. This CDR3 is built from 14 residues. With V trimmed by 7 bases and J by 5 bases, 9 bases remained unmatched. Germline V CDR1 and CDR2: SNHLY, FYNNEI. Sequences were obtained from peripheral blood. This chain uses TRBV2 with TRBJ2-5, with 8 bases matching TRBD2. The receptor was isolated from a man between 60 and 75 years old with active or convalescent COVID-19. For the CDR3, the DNA is TGTGCCAGCAAGAGCCCGACTAGCGTGGAGACCCAGTACTTC. This gives the protein CASKSPTSVETQYF.